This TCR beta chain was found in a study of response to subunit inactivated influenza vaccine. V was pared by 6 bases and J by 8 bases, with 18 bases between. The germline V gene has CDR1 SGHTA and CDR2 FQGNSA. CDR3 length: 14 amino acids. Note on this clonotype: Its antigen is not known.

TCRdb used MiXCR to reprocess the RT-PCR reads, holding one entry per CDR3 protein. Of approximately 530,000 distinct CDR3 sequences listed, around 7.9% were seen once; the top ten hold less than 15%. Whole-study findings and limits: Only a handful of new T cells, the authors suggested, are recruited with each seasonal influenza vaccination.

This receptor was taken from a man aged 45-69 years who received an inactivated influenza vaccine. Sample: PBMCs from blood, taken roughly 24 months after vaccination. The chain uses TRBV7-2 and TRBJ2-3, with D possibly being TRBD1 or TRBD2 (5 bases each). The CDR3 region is CASRPAGAQATQYF. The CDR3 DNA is TGTGCCAGCAGGCCAGCCGGGGCCCAGGCTACGCAGTATTTT.